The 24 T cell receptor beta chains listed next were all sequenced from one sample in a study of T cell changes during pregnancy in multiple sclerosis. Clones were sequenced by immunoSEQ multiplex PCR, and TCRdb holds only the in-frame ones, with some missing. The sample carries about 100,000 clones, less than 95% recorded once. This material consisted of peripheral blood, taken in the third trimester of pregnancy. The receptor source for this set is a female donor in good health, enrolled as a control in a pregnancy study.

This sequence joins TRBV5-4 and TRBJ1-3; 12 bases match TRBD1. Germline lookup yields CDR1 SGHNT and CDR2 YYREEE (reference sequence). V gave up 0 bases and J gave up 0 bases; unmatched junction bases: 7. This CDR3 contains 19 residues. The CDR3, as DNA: TGTGCCAGCAGCTTGGGGGGACAGGGGGCTTTGCGCTCTGGAAACACCATATATTTT. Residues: CASSLGGQGALRSGNTIYF. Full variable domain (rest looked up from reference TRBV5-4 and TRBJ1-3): ETGVTQSPTHLIKTRGQQVTLRCSSQSGHNTVSWYQQALGQGPQFIFQYYREEENGRGNFPPRFSGLQFPNYSSELNVNALELDDSALYLCASSLGGQGALRSGNTIYFGEGSWLTVV.

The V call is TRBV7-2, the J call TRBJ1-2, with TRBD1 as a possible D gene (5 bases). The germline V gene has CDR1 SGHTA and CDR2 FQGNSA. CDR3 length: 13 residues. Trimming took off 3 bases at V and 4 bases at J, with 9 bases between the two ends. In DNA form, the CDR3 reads TGTGCCAGCAGCTTGGGGCAGGGCTATGGCTACACCTTC. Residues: CASSLGQGYGYTF.

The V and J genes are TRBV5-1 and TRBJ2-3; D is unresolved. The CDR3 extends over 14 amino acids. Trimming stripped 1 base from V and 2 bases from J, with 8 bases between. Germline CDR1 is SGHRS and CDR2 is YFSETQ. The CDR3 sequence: CASSLSGFTDTQYF. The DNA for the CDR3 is TGCGCCAGCAGCTTGTCCGGGTTCACAGATACGCAGTATTTT.

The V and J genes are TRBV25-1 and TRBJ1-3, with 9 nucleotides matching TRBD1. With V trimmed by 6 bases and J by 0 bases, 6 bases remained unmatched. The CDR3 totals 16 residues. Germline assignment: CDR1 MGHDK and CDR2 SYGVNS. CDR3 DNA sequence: TGTGCCAGCAGGGAAACAGGGGGCGGCTCTGGAAACACCATATATTTT. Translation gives CASRETGGGSGNTIYF.

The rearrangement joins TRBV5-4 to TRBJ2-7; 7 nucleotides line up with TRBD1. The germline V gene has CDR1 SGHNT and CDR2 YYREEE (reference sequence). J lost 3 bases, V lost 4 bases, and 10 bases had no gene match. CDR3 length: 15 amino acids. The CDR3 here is CASSNPGQSDYEQYF. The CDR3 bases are TGTGCCAGCAGCAATCCGGGACAGTCGGACTACGAGCAGTACTTC.

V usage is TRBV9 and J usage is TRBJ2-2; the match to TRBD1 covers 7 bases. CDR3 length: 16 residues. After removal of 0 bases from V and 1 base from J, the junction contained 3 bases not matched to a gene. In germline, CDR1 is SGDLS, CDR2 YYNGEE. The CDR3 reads CASSVDTGVNTGELFF. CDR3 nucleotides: TGTGCCAGCAGCGTAGATACAGGGGTGAACACCGGGGAGCTGTTTTTT.

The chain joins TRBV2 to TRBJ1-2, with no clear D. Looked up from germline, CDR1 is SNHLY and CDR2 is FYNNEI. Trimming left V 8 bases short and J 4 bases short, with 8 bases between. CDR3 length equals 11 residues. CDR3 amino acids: CASGGLYGYTF. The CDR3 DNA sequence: TGTGCCAGCGGCGGACTCTATGGCTACACCTTC.

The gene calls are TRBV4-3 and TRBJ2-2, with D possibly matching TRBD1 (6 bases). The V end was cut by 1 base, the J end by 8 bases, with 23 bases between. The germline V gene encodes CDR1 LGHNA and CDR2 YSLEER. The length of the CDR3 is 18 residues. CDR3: CASSQGPSAAGDKGELFF. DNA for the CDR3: TGCGCCAGCAGCCAAGGTCCCTCCGCGGCAGGGGATAAGGGGGAGCTGTTTTTT.

CDR3 amino acids: CASSVDGTGGNTIYF. The CDR3 region has the DNA TGTGCCAGCAGCGTTGACGGGACTGGGGGAAACACCATATATTTT. The chain has TRBV9 and TRBJ1-3, with a possible D match to TRBD1 (5 bases). V was clipped by 2 bases and J by 4 bases, with 13 bases between them. CDR1 and CDR2 from the germline V gene are SGDLS and YYNGEE. The CDR3 is 15 residues long.

The CDR3 DNA reads as TGTGCCAGCACCGAAGGGACAGGGGCTAATGAAAAACTGTTTTTT. Amino acids: CASTEGTGANEKLFF. The chain carries TRBV6-1 and TRBJ1-4; 10 bases fit TRBD1. The length of the CDR3 is 15 residues. V shed 7 bases, J shed 3 bases, and the junction held 5 bases outside the gene matches. Germline CDR1 and CDR2: MNHNS and SASEGT.

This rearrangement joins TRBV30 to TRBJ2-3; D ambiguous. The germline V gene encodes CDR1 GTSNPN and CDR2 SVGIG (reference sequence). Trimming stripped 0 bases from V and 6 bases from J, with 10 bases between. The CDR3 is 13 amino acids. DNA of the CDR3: TGTGCCTGGAGTGTTTCTAGTCCCGATACGCAGTATTTT. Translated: CAWSVSSPDTQYF.

The CDR3 loop is CASRGQSYEQYF. DNA for the CDR3: TGTGCCAGTAGGGGACAGTCCTACGAGCAGTACTTC. The chain couples TRBV19 to TRBJ2-7; 7 bases are a match to TRBD1. CDR1 is LNHDA, CDR2 SQIVND, per germline (reference sequence). The CDR3 runs 12 residues. The V segment lost 6 bases and the J segment 1 base; nucleotides outside the gene matches: 0.

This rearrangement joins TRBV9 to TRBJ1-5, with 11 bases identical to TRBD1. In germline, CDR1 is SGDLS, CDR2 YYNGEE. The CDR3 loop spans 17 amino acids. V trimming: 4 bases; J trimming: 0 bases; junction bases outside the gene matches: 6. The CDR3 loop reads CASSIGTGGNSNQPQHF. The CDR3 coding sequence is TGTGCCAGCAGCATAGGGACAGGGGGAAATAGCAATCAGCCCCAGCATTTT.

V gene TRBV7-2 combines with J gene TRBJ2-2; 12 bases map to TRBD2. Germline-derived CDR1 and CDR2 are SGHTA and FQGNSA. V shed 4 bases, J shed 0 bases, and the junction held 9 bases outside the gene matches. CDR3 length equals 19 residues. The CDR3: CASSYRLLAGGTNTGELFF. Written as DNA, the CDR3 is TGTGCCAGCAGCTATAGACTACTAGCGGGGGGCACGAACACCGGGGAGCTGTTTTTT.

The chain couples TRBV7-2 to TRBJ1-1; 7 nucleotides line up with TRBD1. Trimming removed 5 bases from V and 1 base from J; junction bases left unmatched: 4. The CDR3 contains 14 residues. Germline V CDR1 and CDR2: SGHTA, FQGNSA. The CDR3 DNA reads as TGTGCCAGCAGCCGCAGGGACAGGAACACTGAAGCTTTCTTT. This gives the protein CASSRRDRNTEAFF.

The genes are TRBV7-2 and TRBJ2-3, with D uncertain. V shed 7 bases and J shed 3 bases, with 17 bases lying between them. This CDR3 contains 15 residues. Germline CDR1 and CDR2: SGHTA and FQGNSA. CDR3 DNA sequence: TGTGCCAGCACCAACAGACCCGCGAGTACAGATACGCAGTATTTT. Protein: CASTNRPASTDTQYF.

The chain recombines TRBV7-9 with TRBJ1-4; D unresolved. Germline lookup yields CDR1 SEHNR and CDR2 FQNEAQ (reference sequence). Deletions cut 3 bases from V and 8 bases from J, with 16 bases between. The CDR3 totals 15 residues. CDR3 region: CASSLDRDAREKLFF. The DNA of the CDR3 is TGTGCCAGCAGCTTGGATCGCGACGCGAGGGAAAAACTGTTTTTT.

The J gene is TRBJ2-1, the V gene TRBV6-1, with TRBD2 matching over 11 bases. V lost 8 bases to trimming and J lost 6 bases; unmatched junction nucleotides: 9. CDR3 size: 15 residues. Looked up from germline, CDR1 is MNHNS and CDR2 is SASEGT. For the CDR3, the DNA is TGTGCCAGCTACGCTGCTAGCGGGGGGTTCAATGAGCAGTTCTTC. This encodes CASYAASGGFNEQFF.

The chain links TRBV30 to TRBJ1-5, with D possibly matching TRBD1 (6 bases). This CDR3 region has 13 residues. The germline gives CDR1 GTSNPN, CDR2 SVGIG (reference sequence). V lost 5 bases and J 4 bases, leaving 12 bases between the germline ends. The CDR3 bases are TGTGCCTGGGACCGGGACACAAATCAGCCCCAGCATTTT. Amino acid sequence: CAWDRDTNQPQHF.

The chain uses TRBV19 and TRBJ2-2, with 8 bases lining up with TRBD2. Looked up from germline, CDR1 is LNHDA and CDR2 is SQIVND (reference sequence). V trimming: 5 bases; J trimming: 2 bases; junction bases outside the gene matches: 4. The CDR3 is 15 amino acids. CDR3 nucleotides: TGTGCCAGTAGTGTCAGCGGGGGAAACACCGGGGAGCTGTTTTTT. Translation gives CASSVSGGNTGELFF.

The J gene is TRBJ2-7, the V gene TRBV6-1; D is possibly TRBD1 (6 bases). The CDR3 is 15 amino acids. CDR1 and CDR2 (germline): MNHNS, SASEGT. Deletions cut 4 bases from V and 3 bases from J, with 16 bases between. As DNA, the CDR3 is TGTGCCAGCAGTGTACAGGGACGGTCAGACTACGAGCAGTACTTC. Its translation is CASSVQGRSDYEQYF.

The CDR3 DNA is TGTGCCAGCAGGGGCGTTCCAGGGACCCAGTACTTC. It is translated as CASRGVPGTQYF. The chain joins TRBV5-6 to TRBJ2-5; D remains unclear. CDR1 is SGHDT and CDR2 is YYEEEE in the germline V gene. The V end was cut by 5 bases, the J end by 7 bases, with 12 bases between. There are 12 residues in the CDR3.

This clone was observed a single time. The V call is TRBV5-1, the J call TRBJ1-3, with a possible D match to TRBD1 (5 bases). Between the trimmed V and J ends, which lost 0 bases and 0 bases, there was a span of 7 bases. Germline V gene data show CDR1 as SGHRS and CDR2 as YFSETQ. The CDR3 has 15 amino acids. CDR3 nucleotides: TGCGCCAGCAGCTTGGAGGACATCTCTGGAAACACCATATATTTT. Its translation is CASSLEDISGNTIYF.

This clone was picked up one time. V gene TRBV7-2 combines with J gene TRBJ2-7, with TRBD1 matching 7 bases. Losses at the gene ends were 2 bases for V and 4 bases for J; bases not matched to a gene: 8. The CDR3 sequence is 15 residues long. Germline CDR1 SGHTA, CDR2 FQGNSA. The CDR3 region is CASSLRFRGPYEQYF. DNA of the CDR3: TGTGCCAGCAGCTTAAGGTTTAGGGGGCCTTACGAGCAGTACTTC.